This is a list of T cell receptor beta chains from one sample in a study of T cells in Graves' hyperthyroidism and ophthalmopathy. MiXCR, run by TCRdb on the multiplex PCR reads, gives a single entry per CDR3 protein. The sample carries 360,000 or so distinct CDR3 sequences, around 15% recorded once. The sample consisted of blood. These receptors came from a woman in her fifties or sixties with Graves' ophthalmopathy. The CDR3 runs from the conserved cysteine through the conserved F or W. D genes are given only for firm matches. Rows give clone size only sometimes, using once, few, many, or a class for an expanded clone.

clone_size cdr3_length j_call d_call v_call cdr3_aa cdr3_nt
many 14 TRBJ2-1 TRBD2 TRBV6-1 CASSKLAGEGEQFF TGTGCCAGCAGTAAGCTAGCGGGAGAGGGTGAGCAGTTCTTC
many 16 TRBJ2-5 TRBD2 TRBV28 CASRGGLAEYQETQYF TGTGCCAGCAGGGGTGGACTAGCGGAGTACCAAGAGACCCAGTACTTC
NA 14 TRBJ2-3 TRBD1 TRBV6-1 CASSNGQGTDTQYF TGTGCCAGCAGTAATGGACAGGGCACAGATACGCAGTATTTT
once 18 TRBJ2-7 TRBD1 TRBV4-1 CASSQEDTRDRVSYEQYF TGCGCCAGCAGCCAAGAGGACACCCGGGACAGGGTATCGTACGAGCAGTACTTC
NA 16 TRBJ2-2 NA TRBV19 CASSPGTLRNTGELFF TGTGCCAGTAGTCCTGGGACGCTACGAAACACCGGGGAGCTGTTTTTT
NA 14 TRBJ1-1 NA TRBV2 CASRPGRQNTEAFF TGTGCCAGCAGACCGGGACGGCAGAACACTGAAGCTTTCTTT
many 17 TRBJ2-1 TRBD2 TRBV12-3/TRBV12-4 CASSLRTSVFSYNEQFF TGTGCCAGCAGTTTAAGGACTAGCGTTTTCTCCTACAATGAGCAGTTCTTC
few 13 TRBJ2-1 TRBD2 TRBV29-1 CSVVVGRGSEQFF TGCAGCGTTGTAGTCGGGAGGGGAAGTGAGCAGTTCTTC
many 15 TRBJ2-7 NA TRBV5-1 CASSFDKASSYEQYF TGCGCCAGCAGCTTTGACAAGGCGAGCTCCTACGAGCAGTACTTC
few 18 TRBJ2-2 NA TRBV28 CASSFRRTGTINTGELFF TGTGCCAGCAGTTTTAGGAGGACCGGGACCATTAACACCGGGGAGCTGTTTTTT
NA 15 TRBJ2-5 TRBD2 TRBV25-1 CASSDLAGGWETQYF TGTGCCAGCAGTGATCTAGCGGGAGGATGGGAGACCCAGTACTTC
NA 16 TRBJ2-7 TRBD2 TRBV6-5 CASSYRIAGGPGEQYF TGTGCCAGCAGTTACCGGATAGCGGGAGGGCCGGGGGAGCAGTACTTC
NA 12 TRBJ1-3 NA TRBV7-9 CASSLAAGFGDF TGTGCCAGCAGCTTGGCTGCTGGGTTCGGGGATTTT
many 14 TRBJ2-3 TRBD2 TRBV20-1 CSAKPGGVPDTQYF TGCAGTGCCAAGCCGGGAGGAGTCCCAGATACGCAGTATTTT
NA 17 TRBJ2-3 TRBD1 TRBV29-1 CSVEDRFGQGAPDTQYF TGCAGCGTTGAAGATCGCTTCGGACAGGGGGCCCCAGATACGCAGTATTTT
few 12 TRBJ2-4 TRBD1 TRBV29-1 CSLRTGENIQYF TGCAGCCTCCGGACAGGGGAAAACATTCAGTACTTC
NA 18 TRBJ1-5 NA TRBV2 CACSEGSPLGLSNQPQHF TGTGCCTGCAGTGAGGGTTCCCCGTTAGGGTTAAGCAATCAGCCCCAGCATTTT
many 13 TRBJ2-7 TRBD2 TRBV12-3/TRBV12-4 CASSSQLAGEQYF TGTGCCAGCAGTTCGCAACTAGCGGGGGAGCAGTACTTC
many 13 TRBJ2-3 TRBD1 TRBV20-1 CSAKTGVADTQYF TGCAGTGCCAAGACAGGGGTGGCAGATACGCAGTATTTT
many 15 TRBJ2-4 NA TRBV28 CASSFPRGPRNIQYF TGTGCCAGCAGTTTTCCTCGGGGGCCGAGAAACATTCAGTACTTC
few 15 TRBJ2-1 NA TRBV12-3/TRBV12-4 CASSLGSRLNNEQFF TGTGCCAGCAGTTTAGGAAGTCGGTTAAACAATGAGCAGTTCTTC
many 14 TRBJ2-1 TRBD2 TRBV9 CASSVGGRAFEQFF TGTGCCAGCAGCGTAGGTGGGAGGGCCTTTGAGCAGTTCTTC
many 17 TRBJ2-7 TRBD2 TRBV12-3/TRBV12-4 CASSRPGLAGGNYEQYF TGTGCCAGCAGCCGACCGGGACTAGCGGGCGGGAACTACGAGCAGTACTTC
few 13 TRBJ2-1 NA TRBV9 CASSATVVNEQFF TGTGCCAGCAGCGCTACGGTAGTCAATGAGCAGTTCTTC
few 11 TRBJ1-2 NA TRBV27 CASSSDIVYTF TGTGCCAGCAGTTCCGACATCGTCTACACCTTC
NA 14 TRBJ2-7 TRBD2 TRBV28 CARGTSGRTFEQYF TGTGCCAGGGGAACTAGCGGGAGGACGTTCGAGCAGTACTTC
NA 17 TRBJ1-1 NA TRBV6-1 CASSPYTTGTMNTEAFF TGTGCCAGCAGTCCCTATACGACAGGAACCATGAACACTGAAGCTTTCTTT
many 13 TRBJ1-1 NA TRBV7-3 CASSATLNTEAFF TGTGCCAGCAGCGCGACACTTAACACTGAAGCTTTCTTT
many 13 TRBJ1-1 NA TRBV5-1 CASSSDTNTEAFF TGCGCCAGCAGCTCGGACACTAACACTGAAGCTTTCTTT
few 15 TRBJ2-1 TRBD2 TRBV9 CASSVVASGYNEQFF TGTGCCAGCAGCGTAGTGGCTAGCGGATACAATGAGCAGTTCTTC
many 15 TRBJ2-1 TRBD1 TRBV18 CASSPIQGGNNEQFF TGTGCCAGCTCACCAATACAGGGGGGAAACAATGAGCAGTTCTTC
few 14 TRBJ2-5 NA TRBV5-6 CASSFPGRQETQHF TGTGCCAGCAGCTTTCCGGGACGGCAGGAGACCCAGCACTTC
many 14 TRBJ2-1 NA TRBV5-1 CASSLEGSYNEQFF TGCGCCAGCAGCTTGGAGGGCTCCTACAATGAGCAGTTCTTC
few 14 TRBJ2-6 NA TRBV27 CASSFRTGANVLTF TGTGCCAGCAGTTTCCGGACTGGGGCCAACGTCCTGACTTTC
many 12 TRBJ2-1 TRBD2 TRBV20-1 CSAGGLWDEQFF TGCAGTGCTGGGGGACTATGGGATGAGCAGTTCTTC
NA 17 TRBJ1-1 TRBD1 TRBV27 CASSRRGGDTSSTEAFF TGTGCCAGCAGTCGCAGGGGGGGGGACACTTCGAGCACTGAAGCTTTCTTT
NA 17 TRBJ2-5 TRBD2 TRBV20-1 CSARDGLAGGPRETQYF TGCAGTGCTAGAGACGGACTAGCGGGAGGGCCCCGCGAGACCCAGTACTTC
few 13 TRBJ1-3 NA TRBV7-9 CASQGSAGNTIYF TGTGCCAGCCAAGGGTCTGCGGGAAACACCATATATTTT